This record looks at one T cell receptor beta chain sequence and its context. It has no known antigen specificity. No base quality values were provided; no much bigger clone lies one nucleotide off. This entry is derived from a study of response to subunit inactivated influenza vaccine (dated by TCRdb to between 2018 and 2020). Notes on the research overall: The study used deep quantitative T cell receptor repertoire profiling to track responses to a trivalent subunit inactivated influenza vaccine.

Libraries came from RT-PCR. The data were produced on an Illumina HiSeq 2500. In TCRdb, the public reads were trimmed at Q25 with fastp and aligned with MiXCR, with productive beta chains retained. Identical CDR3 proteins give one entry, which carries the most common genes and DNA. Within this sample are about 540,000 distinct CDR3 sequences, with approximately 20% of them counted one time only. The ten largest clones add up to 2.5% to 3.5% of the sample. The investigation overall reported the following: According to the authors, only a limited number of new T cells may be recruited by each seasonal influenza vaccination.

The CDR1 and CDR2 encoded by the germline V gene are MDHEN and SYDVKM. The cysteine opens and the phenylalanine closes a CDR3 of 14 amino acids. The kept DNA is CDR3 alone, 42 bases in frame from the first base. The V end gives up 7 bases and the J end 2 bases, leaving 4 bases in the junction not matched to a gene. These data were likewise used in another study, on T cells expressing NK-cell markers. As the second study states: 5'RACE template switching, by which a universal primer site and unique molecular identifiers were added, was used to make TCR beta cDNA libraries. TCR beta-chain repertoires were profiled in sorted CD3+CD56+NKG2C+, CD3+CD56+NKG2C- and CD3+CD56-NKG2C+ T-cell subsets from roughly eight donors. Among the eight sequenced donors, seven were HCMV-seropositive and one was HCMV-seronegative. In several experiments an anti-gammadeltaTCR antibody was added to restrict sorting to alphabetaTCR-expressing T cells. In 5 to 7 donors, the dominant CD3+CD56+NKG2C+ clonotypes were found to rank among the top 10 CD8+ clonotypes and to make up 1.0-7.0% of CD8+ T cells. Those dominant clonotypes were again the most abundant among CD3+CD56-NKG2C+ cells in a handful of donors, at about 28.3-60.1%. It remained unclear whether the expanded NKG2C-expressing T cell clones were specific for HCMV antigens. All eight donors whose samples were sequenced were randomly selected healthy volunteers, three of them men and five women. A commercial ELISA kit detecting HCMV-specific IgG in serum was used to determine HCMV serostatus. Ficoll density gradient centrifugation was used to isolate peripheral blood mononuclear cells from blood. Using Miltenyi isolation kits, CD4+ and CD8+ T cells were isolated from PBMC through magnetic immunoseparation. cDNA synthesis was primed from the TCR beta constant segment, followed by two successive PCR amplification steps. Libraries were sequenced as 2 x 150 bp reads on Illumina HiSeq 2000/2500, MiSeq or NextSeq. Reads were demultiplexed and grouped by UMI with MIGEC, and clonotypes were assembled and quantified with MiTCR. To remove erroneous sequences, TCR cDNA sequences were retained only when supported by two or more reads. The tcR package was used for downstream repertoire analysis, and clonotypes were matched across fractions by CDR3 nucleotide sequence plus V segment. VDJmatch was used to annotate antigen specificity against VDJdb, with one amino acid substitution in CDR3 allowed.

The starting material was CD4+ T cells sorted from PBMCs, obtained approximately 13 days after vaccination. This clonotype was obtained from a man aged 45 to 65 who received an inactivated influenza vaccine. Donor details come from another sample of the same person, matched by shared clones. In this chain, TRBV28 is recombined with TRBJ1-5, with 8 bases in between that match TRBD1. The bases are TGTGCCAGCATACCGGGACAGGGCAATCAGCCCCAGCATTTT. This encodes CASIPGQGNQPQHF. The variable domain in full, with residues beyond the CDR3 obtained from the reference TRBV28 and TRBJ1-5 genes, is DVKVTQSSRYLVKRTGEKVFLECVQDMDHENMFWYRQDPGLGLRLIYFSYDVKMKEKGDIPEGYSVSREKKERFSLILESASTNQTSMYLCASIPGQGNQPQHFGDGTRLSIL.